This T cell receptor (beta chain) was obtained from a study of vaccination effects on CD4 cells after COVID-19. Study in general: The post-vaccine samples were taken, at the median, 72 days after the second dose. Overall study results and limits: Long after vaccination, the clones induced by infection and by vaccine shrank markedly in size.

A word on this clone: The antigen remains unidentified.

Method: immunoSEQ multiplex PCR; TCRdb's copy keeps in-frame clones and lacks some. The sample carries around 66,000 clones, around two thirds recorded once. With more than 9 days of culture completed, CD4+ T cells were isolated. Each participant received a vaccine that was either BNT162b2 or mRNA-1273, given as two doses. Among the vaccine recipients, none had a prior SARS-CoV-2 infection, and nucleocapsid antibodies were negative. Days 3 and 7 saw half the medium replaced with IL-2 medium. This CDR3 comprises 14 residues. CDR1 is MNHEY and CDR2 is SMNVEV in the germline V gene (reference sequence). V was pared by 8 bases and J by 0 bases, with 12 bases between.

This TCR was recovered from a human donor who received a COVID-19 vaccine. Source: CD4+ T cells from PBMCs cultured without peptide, taken after COVID-19 vaccination. The chain couples TRBV27 to TRBJ2-3, with D perhaps being TRBD1 or TRBD2 (5 bases each). This CDR3 reads CASSGGTSTDTQYF. The CDR3 nucleotides read TGTGCCAGCTCTGGGGGAACTAGCACAGATACGCAGTATTTT.